This TCR beta chain was recorded in a study of T cell responses to AZD1222 COVID-19 vaccine. Only in-frame clones appear in the TCRdb table, and some are missing; sequencing was by immunoSEQ multiplex PCR. In the table there are about 100,000 clones, about 85% of which are singletons. This clone has a handful of counts. CDR1 SNHLY and CDR2 FYNNEI come from the germline V gene. The CDR3 extends over 14 amino acids. V lost 4 bases and J 4 bases, leaving 11 bases between the germline ends. Material: peripheral blood, obtained 28 days after the second AZD1222 dose. This chain connects TRBV2 to TRBJ1-5; D is possibly TRBD1 (6 bases). This sequence was found in an adult who received the AZD1222 COVID-19 vaccine. In DNA, the CDR3 is TGTGCCAGCAGTGCAGGGGTGGGGAATCAGCCCCAGCATTTT. Translating gives CASSAGVGNQPQHF.